A selection of T cell receptor beta chains follows, all from one sample in a study of T cell repertoires in cytomegalovirus infection. TCRdb re-called the reads through MiXCR, storing one row per CDR3 protein. This sample has fewer than 300,000 distinct CDR3 sequences, with around 25% found just once. The specimen was PBMCs. These receptors came from a human donor in good health (CMV status not recorded). Some clones in this sample may be carry-over from other donors' samples. Each CDR3 is given with its conserved first and last residue. Fields, in order: D gene, V gene, J gene, clone size, CDR3 protein, CDR3 DNA. The D gene is left open where the match is weak. The size of a clone is reported for some rows only, either as once, few or many, or as a class for expanded clones.

D: .
V: TRBV11-2
J: TRBJ1-2
size: many
CDR3: CASSIGKRYGYTF
DNA: TGTGCCAGCAGCATAGGGAAGCGCTATGGCTACACCTTC

D: .
V: TRBV15
J: TRBJ1-1
size: few
CDR3: CATSRDEWVGYTEAFF
DNA: TGTGCCACCAGCAGAGATGAGTGGGTGGGGTACACTGAAGCTTTCTTT

D: .
V: TRBV7-6
J: TRBJ2-1
size: many
CDR3: CASSLVSIRINEQFF
DNA: TGTGCCAGCAGCTTAGTGTCGATCAGGATCAATGAGCAGTTCTTC

D: .
V: TRBV20-1
J: TRBJ1-5
size: .
CDR3: CSARTVYSNQPQHF
DNA: TGCAGTGCAAGGACAGTATATAGCAATCAGCCCCAGCATTTT

D: .
V: TRBV10-3
J: TRBJ1-5
size: many
CDR3: CAISEGQSNQPQHF
DNA: TGTGCCATCAGTGAAGGACAGAGCAATCAGCCCCAGCATTTT

D: .
V: TRBV7-2
J: TRBJ2-7
size: .
CDR3: CASSLNKGGAGARHEQYF
DNA: TGTGCCAGCAGCTTAAACAAAGGAGGAGCGGGCGCCCGTCACGAGCAGTACTTC

D: TRBD2
V: TRBV20-1
J: TRBJ2-7
size: few
CDR3: CSARGGLAGAGEQYF
DNA: TGCAGTGCTAGAGGAGGGCTAGCGGGAGCTGGGGAGCAGTACTTC

D: .
V: TRBV7-2
J: TRBJ2-7
size: many
CDR3: CASSLSGALSYEQYF
DNA: TGTGCCAGCAGCTTATCGGGCGCCTTATCCTACGAGCAGTACTTC

D: .
V: TRBV4-2
J: TRBJ1-1
size: once
CDR3: CASSPLGGGNTEAFF
DNA: TGTGCCAGCAGCCCTCTGGGGGGGGGGAACACTGAAGCTTTCTTT

D: TRBD2
V: TRBV9
J: TRBJ2-1
size: .
CDR3: CASSVAGGRTSGNNEQFF
DNA: TGTGCCAGCAGCGTCGCTGGTGGCAGAACTAGCGGGAACAATGAGCAGTTCTTC

D: TRBD2
V: TRBV7-2
J: TRBJ2-3
size: many
CDR3: CASSRGLGRSTDTQYF
DNA: TGTGCCAGCAGCAGGGGACTAGGTCGCAGCACAGATACGCAGTATTTT

D: .
V: TRBV20-1
J: TRBJ2-5
size: .
CDR3: CSAARTVQETQYF
DNA: TGCAGTGCTGCCAGGACAGTACAAGAGACCCAGTACTTC

D: TRBD1
V: TRBV28
J: TRBJ1-6
size: few
CDR3: CASSSPGQGNSPLHF
DNA: TGTGCCAGCAGTTCACCGGGACAGGGGAATTCACCCCTCCACTTT

D: TRBD2
V: TRBV24-1
J: TRBJ2-3
size: many
CDR3: CATRARTSRGGDTQYF
DNA: TGTGCCACCAGGGCCCGGACTAGCCGGGGGGGCGATACGCAGTATTTT

D: .
V: TRBV20-1
J: TRBJ2-5
size: few
CDR3: CSAHTGTLQETQYF
DNA: TGCAGTGCGCACACCGGGACTCTACAAGAGACCCAGTACTTC

D: .
V: TRBV11-2
J: TRBJ2-7
size: .
CDR3: CASSLGAIGEQYF
DNA: TGTGCCAGCAGCTTAGGTGCTATCGGCGAGCAGTACTTC

D: TRBD1
V: TRBV7-2
J: TRBJ1-6
size: many
CDR3: CASSLGGTGPFNSPLHF
DNA: TGTGCCAGCAGCTTAGGGGGGACAGGGCCTTTTAATTCACCCCTCCACTTT

D: .
V: TRBV6-5
J: TRBJ1-1
size: .
CDR3: CASSYWGKEAEAFF
DNA: TGTGCCAGCAGTTACTGGGGTAAGGAGGCCGAAGCTTTCTTT

D: .
V: TRBV6-2/TRBV6-3
J: TRBJ2-3
size: few
CDR3: CASSSPFTSTDTQYF
DNA: TGTGCCAGCAGTTCTCCGTTTACTAGCACAGATACGCAGTATTTT

D: .
V: TRBV7-2
J: TRBJ2-1
size: many
CDR3: CASRNLAAGNEQFF
DNA: TGTGCCAGCAGGAACCTAGCCGCCGGCAATGAGCAGTTCTTC

D: .
V: TRBV6-5
J: TRBJ1-6
size: .
CDR3: CASSQQGRNSPLHF
DNA: TGTGCCAGCAGTCAGCAGGGGAGGAATTCACCCCTCCACTTT

D: TRBD2
V: TRBV6-1
J: TRBJ2-7
size: .
CDR3: CASLDYGLAGEVYF
DNA: TGTGCCAGCCTAGACTACGGACTAGCGGGAGAAGTGTACTTC

D: .
V: TRBV7-2
J: TRBJ1-2
size: few
CDR3: CASSLEIGGGYTF
DNA: TGTGCCAGCAGCTTAGAGATTGGGGGCGGCTACACCTTC

D: .
V: TRBV6-6
J: TRBJ1-3
size: .
CDR3: CASSPSIRDRLYTIYF
DNA: TGTGCCAGCAGTCCATCTATTCGCGACCGACTATACACCATATATTTT

D: .
V: TRBV28
J: TRBJ2-4
size: .
CDR3: CASSPIGGKNIQYF
DNA: TGTGCCAGCAGTCCCATCGGGGGCAAAAACATTCAGTACTTC

D: .
V: TRBV5-1
J: TRBJ2-7
size: .
CDR3: CASSLSRGENEQYF
DNA: TGCGCCAGCAGCTTGTCCAGGGGAGAAAACGAGCAGTACTTC

D: TRBD1
V: TRBV10-2
J: TRBJ2-7
size: few
CDR3: CASRPGQGVYEQYF
DNA: TGCGCCAGCAGGCCGGGACAGGGTGTCTACGAGCAGTACTTC

D: .
V: TRBV29-1
J: TRBJ1-1
size: .
CDR3: CSVVITGSVMNTEAFF
DNA: TGCAGCGTTGTTATCACCGGGAGCGTCATGAACACTGAAGCTTTCTTT

D: .
V: TRBV7-2
J: TRBJ2-1
size: .
CDR3: CASTPGYGLGEQFF
DNA: TGTGCCAGCACCCCGGGGTACGGACTGGGGGAGCAGTTCTTC

D: TRBD1
V: TRBV27
J: TRBJ1-2
size: many
CDR3: CASSDGTGGIYGYTF
DNA: TGTGCCAGCAGTGACGGGACAGGGGGTATCTATGGCTACACCTTC

D: .
V: TRBV5-6
J: TRBJ2-5
size: many
CDR3: CASSPGAGYQETQYF
DNA: TGTGCCAGCAGCCCGGGGGCGGGGTACCAAGAGACCCAGTACTTC

D: .
V: TRBV5-1
J: TRBJ1-2
size: few
CDR3: CASSLESGRLKSYGYTF
DNA: TGCGCCAGCAGCTTGGAGTCGGGAAGATTGAAATCATATGGCTACACCTTC

D: .
V: TRBV7-2
J: TRBJ2-5
size: many
CDR3: CASSFGDQETQYF
DNA: TGTGCCAGCAGCTTCGGGGACCAAGAGACCCAGTACTTC

D: .
V: TRBV28
J: TRBJ2-7
size: .
CDR3: CASSFVAKTYEQYF
DNA: TGTGCCAGCAGTTTCGTGGCAAAGACCTACGAGCAGTACTTC

D: TRBD1
V: TRBV27
J: TRBJ2-2
size: many
CDR3: CASSAYLGTGLGELFF
DNA: TGTGCCAGCAGTGCTTACCTTGGGACAGGGCTCGGGGAGCTGTTTTTT

D: TRBD1
V: TRBV7-9
J: TRBJ1-6
size: .
CDR3: CASSGQANSPLHF
DNA: TGTGCCAGCTCGGGACAGGCAAATTCACCCCTCCACTTT

D: TRBD1
V: TRBV28
J: TRBJ1-2
size: .
CDR3: CASRLGQGIRGYTF
DNA: TGTGCCAGCAGACTGGGACAGGGAATACGTGGCTACACCTTC

D: .
V: TRBV27
J: TRBJ1-4
size: .
CDR3: CASSLVQNEKLFF
DNA: TGTGCCAGCAGTTTGGTACAAAATGAAAAACTGTTTTTT

D: .
V: TRBV7-2
J: TRBJ2-6
size: many
CDR3: CASRYTGANVLTF
DNA: TGTGCCAGCAGGTACACTGGGGCCAACGTCCTGACTTTC